These 22 T cell receptor beta chains came from one sample sequenced in a study of blood T cell repertoires in COVID-19. The method was immunoSEQ multiplex PCR; TCRdb's version includes in-frame clones alone and lacks a portion of them. The data contain about 65,000 clones, 85% to 95% of them seen just once; the ten biggest clones take up approximately 2.9%. The sequenced sample was peripheral blood. These receptors were obtained from a man between 70 and 80 years old with active COVID-19.

The chain combines TRBV28 with TRBJ1-6; D ambiguous. The length of the CDR3 is 15 residues. V was cut by 1 base and J by 1 base, with 5 bases left in between. From germline, CDR1 is MDHEN and CDR2 SYDVKM. The CDR3: CASSLFRSYNSPLHF. In DNA, the CDR3 is TGTGCCAGCAGTTTATTCAGGTCCTATAATTCACCCCTCCACTTT.

V gene TRBV19 combines with J gene TRBJ1-4; 8 bases are shared with TRBD1. Trimming took 3 bases from V and 5 from J; bases not matched to a gene: 5. Looked up from germline, CDR1 is LNHDA and CDR2 is SQIVND (reference sequence). This CDR3 region has 15 residues. Written as DNA, the CDR3 is TGTGCCAGTAGTATTGGGACAGGAATGAATGAAAAACTGTTTTTT. Amino acid sequence: CASSIGTGMNEKLFF.

V and J are TRBV19 and TRBJ1-2; 7 nucleotides line up with TRBD1. Germline V gives CDR1 LNHDA, CDR2 SQIVND (reference sequence). This CDR3 region has 16 residues. J was trimmed by 4 bases and V by 4 bases; bases with no gene match: 12. As DNA, the CDR3 is TGTGCCAGTAGTACAGGGACGACAGGGTGGGTCTATGGCTACACCTTC. Encoded protein: CASSTGTTGWVYGYTF. The full variable domain, in which reference TRBV19 and TRBJ1-2 provide the parts outside the CDR3, is DGGITQSPKYLFRKEGQNVTLSCEQNLNHDAMYWYRQDPGQGLRLIYYSQIVNDFQKGDIAEGYSVSREKKESFPLTVTSAQKNPTAFYLCASSTGTTGWVYGYTFGSGTRLTVV.

This clone was observed a handful of times. The rearrangement uses TRBV19 and TRBJ1-5, with 9 bases matching TRBD1. The J segment lost 7 bases and the V segment lost 7 bases, leaving 11 bases of the junction unmatched. Germline CDR1 reads LNHDA; CDR2 reads SQIVND (reference sequence). This CDR3 is built from 15 residues. CDR3 nucleotides: TGTGCCAGTACCATCCCGGGACAGGGAACCCAGCCCCAGCATTTT. It codes for CASTIPGQGTQPQHF. The full variable domain, its missing parts supplied by reference TRBV19 and TRBJ1-5, is DGGITQSPKYLFRKEGQNVTLSCEQNLNHDAMYWYRQDPGQGLRLIYYSQIVNDFQKGDIAEGYSVSREKKESFPLTVTSAQKNPTAFYLCASTIPGQGTQPQHFGDGTRLSIL.

This sequence joins TRBV5-1 and TRBJ2-7; no definite D call. The CDR3 has 9 residues. Germline loops: CDR1 SGHRS, CDR2 YFSETQ. The V end lost 6 bases, the J end lost 6 bases, and 4 bases lay between the germline ends. The DNA of the CDR3 is TGCGCCAGCATCGGCGAGCAGTACTTC. Its translation: CASIGEQYF.

V gene TRBV21-1 combines with J gene TRBJ2-7; TRBD2, as called in the table, went unchecked against the DNA. TRBV21-1 is assigned pseudogene status. The CDR3 runs to 16 residues. The CDR3: CASSKVAWEGDYEQYV. The DNA for the CDR3 is TGTGCCAGCAGCAAAGTTGCTTGGGAGGGCGACTACGAGCAGTACGTC.

The chain carries TRBV7-9 and TRBJ2-2, with TRBD2 as a possible D gene (6 bases). The germline CDR1 and CDR2 sequences are SEHNR and FQNEAQ (reference sequence). V was shortened by 4 bases and J by 4 bases, with 7 bases between the two germline ends. The CDR3 consists of 13 residues. CDR3 amino acids: CASSSGGTGELFF. CDR3 sequence (DNA): TGTGCCAGCAGCTCCGGGGGCACCGGGGAGCTGTTTTTT.

The CDR3: CATSRVGTSKKETQYF. CDR3 DNA: TGTGCCACCAGCAGAGTTGGGACAAGTAAAAAAGAGACCCAGTACTTC. This chain uses TRBV15 with TRBJ2-5; possible D gene TRBD1, 6 bases. This CDR3 has 16 residues. V dropped 1 base and J dropped 3 bases, with 15 bases sitting between them. Germline V gene lookup returns CDR1 LNHNV and CDR2 YYDKDF (reference sequence). The variable domain in full, completed from reference TRBV15 and TRBJ2-5, reads DAMVIQNPRYQVTQFGKPVTLSCSQTLNHNVMYWYQQKSSQAPKLLFHYYDKDFNNEADTPDNFQSRRPNTSFCFLDIRSPGLGDTAMYLCATSRVGTSKKETQYFGPGTRLLVL.

The chain carries TRBV5-4 and TRBJ2-2, with TRBD2 matching over 15 bases. The germline gives CDR1 SGHNT, CDR2 YYREEE (reference sequence). This CDR3 has 17 residues. J gave up 4 bases and V 3 bases, and 4 bases lay outside the gene matches. CDR3 DNA sequence: TGTGCCAGCAGCTCGGGACTAGCGGGGGGTGGCACCGGGGAGCTGTTTTTT. Translating it yields CASSSGLAGGGTGELFF.

This chain joins TRBV5-4 and TRBJ2-2, with D possibly matching TRBD1 (6 bases). Trimming stripped 4 bases from V and 6 bases from J, with 10 bases between. This CDR3 comprises 13 residues. Germline V gene data show CDR1 as SGHNT and CDR2 as YYREEE (reference sequence). The CDR3: CASSVRGPGELFF. As DNA, the CDR3 is TGTGCCAGCAGCGTCAGGGGTCCCGGGGAGCTGTTTTTT.

V usage is TRBV15 and J usage is TRBJ1-1; D is unresolved. Germline V gene data show CDR1 as LNHNV and CDR2 as YYDKDF (reference sequence). This CDR3 is built from 14 residues. Deletions cut 1 base from V and 1 base from J, with 7 bases between. In DNA, the CDR3 is TGTGCCACCAGCAGAGTTAATAGGAACACTGAAGCTTTCTTT. Encoded protein: CATSRVNRNTEAFF. The variable domain in full, with the rest retrieved from reference TRBV15 and TRBJ1-1, is DAMVIQNPRYQVTQFGKPVTLSCSQTLNHNVMYWYQQKSSQAPKLLFHYYDKDFNNEADTPDNFQSRRPNTSFCFLDIRSPGLGDTAMYLCATSRVNRNTEAFFGQGTRLTVV.

This clone was seen only once. The chain carries TRBV19 and TRBJ2-7, with no clear D. V was clipped by 5 bases and J by 3 bases, with 8 bases between them. CDR1 and CDR2 from the germline V gene are LNHDA and SQIVND (reference sequence). The CDR3 sequence is 12 residues long. The CDR3 sequence is CASSSLNYEQYF. In DNA form, the CDR3 reads TGTGCCAGTAGTTCCCTAAACTACGAGCAGTACTTC. Full variable domain (missing parts from reference TRBV19 and TRBJ2-7): DGGITQSPKYLFRKEGQNVTLSCEQNLNHDAMYWYRQDPGQGLRLIYYSQIVNDFQKGDIAEGYSVSREKKESFPLTVTSAQKNPTAFYLCASSSLNYEQYFGPGTRLTVT.

The chain recombines TRBV7-8 with TRBJ2-1; the D is unclear. The germline V gene encodes CDR1 SGHVS and CDR2 FQNEAQ. The CDR3 has 16 amino acids. V was trimmed by 1 base and J by 0 bases, leaving 10 bases between them. The CDR3 DNA is TGTGCCAGCAGCTTAGAGTCAAGTAGCTCCTACAATGAGCAGTTCTTC. This encodes CASSLESSSSYNEQFF.

The gene calls are TRBV5-1 and TRBJ1-2; the match to TRBD1 covers 12 bases. Trimming cost V 4 bases and J 0 bases; bases outside gene matches: 7. CDR1 and CDR2 from the germline V gene are SGHRS and YFSETQ. CDR3 length: 17 amino acids. The CDR3 reads CASSPRDRGPANYGYTF. The CDR3 DNA follows: TGCGCCAGCAGCCCCCGGGACAGGGGGCCAGCTAACTATGGCTACACCTTC.

The V gene is TRBV9, the J gene TRBJ1-2; 9 positions match TRBD1. The CDR3 covers 16 residues. The ends lost 4 bases at V and 4 bases at J; junction bases unmatched: 11. Germline CDR1 is SGDLS and CDR2 is YYNGEE. CDR3 sequence reads: CASSRLTGGFGYGYTF. DNA of the CDR3: TGTGCCAGCAGCAGACTAACAGGGGGCTTTGGCTATGGCTACACCTTC.

V and J are TRBV5-6 and TRBJ2-1; TRBD2 agrees at 13 bases. In germline, CDR1 is SGHDT, CDR2 YYEEEE. The CDR3 length is 16 residues. J gave up 4 bases and V 2 bases, and 3 bases lay outside the gene matches. CDR3 protein: CASSFGTSGEYNEQFF. The CDR3 DNA reads as TGTGCCAGCAGCTTCGGGACTAGCGGGGAGTACAATGAGCAGTTCTTC.

The rearrangement uses TRBV6-5 and TRBJ2-5; D not resolved. Per germline, CDR1 MNHEY and CDR2 SVGAGI. This CDR3 contains 13 residues. The V gene lost 6 bases and the J gene lost 3 bases, with 11 bases spanning the gap. The CDR3 DNA reads TGTGCCAGCAGCACGAGCGCGGAAGAGACCCAGTACTTC. Residues: CASSTSAEETQYF.

The table lists this clone with a few counts. The gene calls are TRBV10-1 and TRBJ2-1; tentatively, D is TRBD1 (6 bases). Trimming took 1 base from V and 6 from J, leaving 10 bases between them. Germline loops: CDR1 WNHNN, CDR2 SYGVQD (reference sequence). The CDR3 length is 14 residues. In nucleotides, the CDR3 is TGCGCCAGCAGTGAGTTCCAGGGGAGCAATGAGCAGTTCTTC. Translation gives CASSEFQGSNEQFF.

This chain uses TRBV18 with TRBJ1-4; tentative D call: TRBD1 (5 bases). Trimming took off 6 bases at V and 0 bases at J, with 8 bases between the two ends. Germline V gene lookup returns CDR1 KGHSH and CDR2 LQKENI. CDR3 length equals 14 residues. In DNA, the CDR3 is TGTGCCAGCTCTGACAGCGCAACTAATGAAAAACTGTTTTTT. Translation gives CASSDSATNEKLFF.

The chain recombines TRBV15 with TRBJ2-7; possible D gene TRBD2, 6 bases. Trimming removed 0 bases from V and 1 base from J, with 10 bases in between. This CDR3 has 15 amino acids. CDR1 and CDR2 from the germline V gene are LNHNV and YYDKDF (reference sequence). CDR3 region: CATSRERLVSYEQYF. CDR3 sequence (DNA): TGTGCCACCAGCAGAGAGCGACTAGTGTCCTACGAGCAGTACTTC. Full variable domain (missing parts from reference TRBV15 and TRBJ2-7): DAMVIQNPRYQVTQFGKPVTLSCSQTLNHNVMYWYQQKSSQAPKLLFHYYDKDFNNEADTPDNFQSRRPNTSFCFLDIRSPGLGDTAMYLCATSRERLVSYEQYFGPGTRLTVT.

This chain joins TRBV10-3 and TRBJ2-3, with D unresolved. The CDR3 consists of 14 residues. The V end lost 0 bases, the J end lost 3 bases, and 7 bases lay between the germline ends. Germline CDR1 and CDR2: ENHRY and SYGVKD. The CDR3 here is CAISESSGTDTQYF. CDR3 DNA sequence: TGTGCCATCAGTGAGTCTTCAGGTACAGATACGCAGTATTTT.

V usage is TRBV9 and J usage is TRBJ1-5; TRBD1 matches 8 bases. Germline-derived CDR1 and CDR2 are SGDLS and YYNGEE. CDR3 length: 14 amino acids. J was trimmed by 4 bases and V by 3 bases; bases with no gene match: 3. The CDR3 coding sequence is TGTGCCAGCAGCGCTGGACAGGGAAATCAGCCCCAGCATTTT. Translated, it gives CASSAGQGNQPQHF.